This TCR beta chain was captured in a study of blood T cell repertoires in COVID-19. Study in general: Spain, Italy and the United States supplied samples that represented acute and convalescent COVID-19. Sample material is recorded as cDNA or gDNA derived from T cells, B-cell-depleted T cells, or PBMCs.

Authors' methods: Amplification of reference gene primers was used by the study to estimate nucleated cell counts. Profiled with immunoSEQ multiplex PCR; TCRdb holds only in-frame clones, not every one. V and J calls and clone size are given by that table; D and trimming were obtained from the DNA. The table records about 110,000 clones, 71% of them present only once. Germline-derived CDR1 and CDR2 are KGHDR and SFDVKD. This CDR3 spans 15 amino acids. V lost 2 bases, J lost 6 bases, and 6 bases stayed unmatched. The sample taken for sequencing was peripheral blood. This clonotype was sampled from a human donor with acute or convalescent COVID-19. The donor label of this sample is uncertain. This chain joins TRBV24-1 and TRBJ2-1; 7 bases are shared with TRBD1. CDR3 bases: TGTGCCACCAGTGATTCCCCTGACAGGGTCAATGAGCAGTTCTTC. This codes for CATSDSPDRVNEQFF.